This TCR beta chain was recorded in a study of molecular identifiers for immune sequencing clone quantification. Study conclusions and caveats: Spiked Jurkat TCR RNA originating from one cell could reportedly be identified amid around 970,000 naive cells.

Naive CD8 libraries came from approximately 20,000 to 1,000,000 sorted cells with 10%, 30% or 50% RNA. In the sort, naive CD8 T cells were defined as CD8+CD4-CCR7+CD45RA+. As regards this clonotype: Its antigen is not known. A much larger clone is a single base away; this may be a read error.

Previously described methods with listed TCR primers produced the bulk TCR libraries. One entry per CDR3 protein, called by TCRdb with MiXCR from the PCR reads. The table includes about 500,000 distinct CDR3 sequences, about 20% detected once. The CDR3 extends over 15 amino acids. Germline assignment: CDR1 SGDLS and CDR2 YYNGEE. Trimming pared 0 bases from V and 1 base from J, leaving 9 bases between. This chain uses TRBV9 with TRBJ2-3; no clear D gene. The sequenced sample consisted of naive CD8+ T cells from blood, with Jurkat cell RNA spiked in. Subset meaning: FACS-sorted CD8+CD4-CCR7+CD45RA+ naive T cells. This receptor was obtained from a human donor in good health. Some libraries in this study had Jurkat cell RNA spiked in. The CDR3 sequence is CASSVAVVGTDTQYF. Written as DNA, the CDR3 is TGTGCCAGCAGCGTAGCTGTGGTTGGCACAGATACGCAGTATTTT.